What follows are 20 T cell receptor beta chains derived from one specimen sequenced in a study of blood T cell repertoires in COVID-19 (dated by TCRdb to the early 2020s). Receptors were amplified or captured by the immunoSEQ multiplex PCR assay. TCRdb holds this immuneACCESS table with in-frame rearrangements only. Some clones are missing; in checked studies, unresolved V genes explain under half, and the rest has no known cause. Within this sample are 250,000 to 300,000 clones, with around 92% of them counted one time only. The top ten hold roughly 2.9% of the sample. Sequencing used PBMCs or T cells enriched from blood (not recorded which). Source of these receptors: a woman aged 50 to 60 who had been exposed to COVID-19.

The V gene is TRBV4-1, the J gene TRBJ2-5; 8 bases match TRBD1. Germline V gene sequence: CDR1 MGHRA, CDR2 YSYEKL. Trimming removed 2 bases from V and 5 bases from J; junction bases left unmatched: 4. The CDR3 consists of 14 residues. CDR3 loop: CASSQLQGVETQYF. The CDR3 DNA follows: TGCGCCAGCAGCCAATTACAGGGGGTCGAGACCCAGTACTTC.

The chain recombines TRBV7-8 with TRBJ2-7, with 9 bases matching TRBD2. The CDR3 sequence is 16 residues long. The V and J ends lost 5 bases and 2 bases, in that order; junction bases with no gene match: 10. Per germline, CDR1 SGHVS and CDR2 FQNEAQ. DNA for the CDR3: TGTGCCAGCAGCCAAACTTGGCGGGGGGGACCCTACGAGCAGTACTTC. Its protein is CASSQTWRGGPYEQYF.

The CDR3 DNA sequence: TGTGCCAGCAGCCTTACAGGGTCTGGAAACACCATATATTTT. Protein: CASSLTGSGNTIYF. The rearrangement uses TRBV7-9 and TRBJ1-3; TRBD1 might be the D (6 bases). Trimming removed 5 bases at V and 1 base at J, with 9 bases between. Germline assignment: CDR1 SEHNR and CDR2 FQNEAQ (reference sequence). This CDR3 is 14 amino acids long.

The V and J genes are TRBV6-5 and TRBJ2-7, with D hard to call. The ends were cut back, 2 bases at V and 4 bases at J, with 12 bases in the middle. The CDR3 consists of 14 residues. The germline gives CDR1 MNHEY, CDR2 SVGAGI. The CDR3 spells CASSYLTSLYEQYF. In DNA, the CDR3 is TGTGCCAGCAGTTACCTTACATCCCTTTACGAGCAGTACTTC.

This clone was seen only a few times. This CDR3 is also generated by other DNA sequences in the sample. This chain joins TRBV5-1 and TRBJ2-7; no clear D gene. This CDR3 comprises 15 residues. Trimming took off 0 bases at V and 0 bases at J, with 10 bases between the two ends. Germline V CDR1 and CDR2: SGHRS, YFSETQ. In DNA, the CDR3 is TGCGCCAGCAGCTTGGCGCCGGGTAGCTCCTACGAGCAGTACTTC. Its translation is CASSLAPGSSYEQYF.

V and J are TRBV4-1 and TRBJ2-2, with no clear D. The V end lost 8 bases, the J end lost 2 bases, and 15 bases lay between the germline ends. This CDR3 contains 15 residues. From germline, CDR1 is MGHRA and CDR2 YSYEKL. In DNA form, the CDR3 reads TGCGCCAGCGGCAGGCAGAGCTCAAACACCGGGGAGCTGTTTTTT. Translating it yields CASGRQSSNTGELFF.

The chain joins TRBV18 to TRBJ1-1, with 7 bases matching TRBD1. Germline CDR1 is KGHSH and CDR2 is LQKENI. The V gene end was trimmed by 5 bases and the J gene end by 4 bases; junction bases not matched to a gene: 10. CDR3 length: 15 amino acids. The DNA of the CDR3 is TGTGCCAGCTCAACTCTACAGACAGGGACCACTGAAGCTTTCTTT. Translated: CASSTLQTGTTEAFF. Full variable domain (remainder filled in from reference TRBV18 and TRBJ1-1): NAGVMQNPRHLVRRRGQEARLRCSPMKGHSHVYWYRQLPEEGLKFMVYLQKENIIDESGMPKERFSAEFPKEGPSILRIQQVVRGDSAAYFCASSTLQTGTTEAFFGQGTRLTVV.

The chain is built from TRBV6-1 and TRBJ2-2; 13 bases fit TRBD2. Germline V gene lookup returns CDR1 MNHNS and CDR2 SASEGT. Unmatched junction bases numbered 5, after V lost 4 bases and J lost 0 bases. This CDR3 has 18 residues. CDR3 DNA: TGTGCCAGCAGTGCCAAACTAGCGGGGGGGACGAACACCGGGGAGCTGTTTTTT. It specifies CASSAKLAGGTNTGELFF.

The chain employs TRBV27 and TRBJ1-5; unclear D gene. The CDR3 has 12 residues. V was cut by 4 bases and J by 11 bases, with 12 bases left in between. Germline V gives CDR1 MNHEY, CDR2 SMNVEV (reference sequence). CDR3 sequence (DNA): TGTGCCAGCAGTTCGGGGAATGGAGCCCAGCATTTT. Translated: CASSSGNGAQHF.

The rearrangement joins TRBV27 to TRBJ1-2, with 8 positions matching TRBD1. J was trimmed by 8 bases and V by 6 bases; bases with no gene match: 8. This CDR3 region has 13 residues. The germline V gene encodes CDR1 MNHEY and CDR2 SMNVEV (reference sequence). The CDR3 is CASRQDRVRGYTF. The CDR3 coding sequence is TGTGCCAGCAGACAGGACAGGGTCCGGGGCTACACCTTC.

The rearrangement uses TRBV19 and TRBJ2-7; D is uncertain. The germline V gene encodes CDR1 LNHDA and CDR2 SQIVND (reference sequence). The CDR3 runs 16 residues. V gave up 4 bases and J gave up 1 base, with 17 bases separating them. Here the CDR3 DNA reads TGTGCCAGTAGTAGAATAAGTTCCGAACTTTCCTACGAGCAGTACTTC. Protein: CASSRISSELSYEQYF.

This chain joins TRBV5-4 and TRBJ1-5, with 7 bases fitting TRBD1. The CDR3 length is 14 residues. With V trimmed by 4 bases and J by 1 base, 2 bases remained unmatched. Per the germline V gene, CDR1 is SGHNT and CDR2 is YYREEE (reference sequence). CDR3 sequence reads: CASSEGQSNQPQHF. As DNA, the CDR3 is TGTGCCAGCAGCGAGGGACAGAGCAATCAGCCCCAGCATTTT.

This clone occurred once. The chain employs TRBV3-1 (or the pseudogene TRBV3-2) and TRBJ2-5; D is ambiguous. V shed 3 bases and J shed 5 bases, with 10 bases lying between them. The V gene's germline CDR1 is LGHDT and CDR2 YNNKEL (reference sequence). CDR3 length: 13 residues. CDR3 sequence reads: CASSQAYGETQYF. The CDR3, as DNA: TGTGCCAGCAGCCAGGCTTACGGGGAGACCCAGTACTTC.

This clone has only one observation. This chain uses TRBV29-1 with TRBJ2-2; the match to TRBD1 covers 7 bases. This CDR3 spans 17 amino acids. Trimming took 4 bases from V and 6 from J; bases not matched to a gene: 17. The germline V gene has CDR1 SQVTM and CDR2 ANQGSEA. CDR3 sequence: CSVGEGRGQTQAGELFF. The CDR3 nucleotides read TGCAGCGTTGGAGAGGGCAGGGGACAGACACAGGCCGGGGAGCTGTTTTTT.

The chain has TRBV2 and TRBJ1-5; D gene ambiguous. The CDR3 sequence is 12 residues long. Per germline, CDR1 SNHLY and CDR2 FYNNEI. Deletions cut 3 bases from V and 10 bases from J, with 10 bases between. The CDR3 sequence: CASSERVVPQHF. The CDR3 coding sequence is TGTGCCAGCAGTGAGCGTGTAGTTCCCCAGCATTTT. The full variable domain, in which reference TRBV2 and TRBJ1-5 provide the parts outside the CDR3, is EPEVTQTPSHQVTQMGQEVILRCVPISNHLYFYWYRQILGQKVEFLVSFYNNEISEKSEIFDDQFSVERPDGSNFTLKIRSTKLEDSAMYFCASSERVVPQHFGDGTRLSIL.

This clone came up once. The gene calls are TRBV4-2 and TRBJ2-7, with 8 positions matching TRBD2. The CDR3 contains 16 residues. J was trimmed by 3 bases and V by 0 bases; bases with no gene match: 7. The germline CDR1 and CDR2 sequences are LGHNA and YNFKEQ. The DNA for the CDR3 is TGTGCCAGCAGCCAAGATGGCGGGGGGTACGGCTACGAGCAGTACTTC. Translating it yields CASSQDGGGYGYEQYF.

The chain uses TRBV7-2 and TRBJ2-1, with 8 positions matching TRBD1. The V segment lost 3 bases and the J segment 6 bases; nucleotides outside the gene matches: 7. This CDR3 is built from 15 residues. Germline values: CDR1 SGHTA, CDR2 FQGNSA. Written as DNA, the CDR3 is TGTGCCAGCAGCTTTAGGACAGGGAGGTCCAATGAGCAGTTCTTC. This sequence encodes CASSFRTGRSNEQFF.

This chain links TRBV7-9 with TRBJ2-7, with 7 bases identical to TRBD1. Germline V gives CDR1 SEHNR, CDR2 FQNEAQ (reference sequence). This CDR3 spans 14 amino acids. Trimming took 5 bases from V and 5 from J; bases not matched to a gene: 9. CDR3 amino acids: CASSVTDRAHEQYF. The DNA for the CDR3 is TGTGCCAGCAGCGTAACAGACAGGGCCCACGAGCAGTACTTC.

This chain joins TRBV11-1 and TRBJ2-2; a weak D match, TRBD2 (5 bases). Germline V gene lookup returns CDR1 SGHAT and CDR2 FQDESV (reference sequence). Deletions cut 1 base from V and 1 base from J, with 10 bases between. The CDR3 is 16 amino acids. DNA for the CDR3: TGTGCCAGCAGCTTAGGGCTAGCTAAGAACACCGGGGAGCTGTTTTTT. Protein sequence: CASSLGLAKNTGELFF. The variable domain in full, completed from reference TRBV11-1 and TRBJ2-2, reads EAEVAQSPRYKITEKSQAVAFWCDPISGHATLYWYRQILGQGPELLVQFQDESVVDDSQLPKDRFSAERLKGVDSTLKIQPAELGDSAMYLCASSLGLAKNTGELFFGEGSRLTVL.

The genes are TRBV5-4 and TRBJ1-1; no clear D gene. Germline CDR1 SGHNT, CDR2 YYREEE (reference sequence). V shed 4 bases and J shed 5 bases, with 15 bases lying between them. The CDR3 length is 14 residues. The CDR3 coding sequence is TGTGCCAGCAGCCCCGGACTGGGGAGAACTGAAGCTTTCTTT. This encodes CASSPGLGRTEAFF.